This T cell receptor (beta chain) is from a study of long-term antiretroviral therapy in people with HIV. Findings and limits, study-wide: Specimen acquisition occurred between about 2003 and 2017, potentially under older ART regimens. Post-ART, diversity grew, though it stayed under transplant donor control levels.

Concerning this clone: The antigen is unknown.

At the survey level, the v3.0 immunoSEQ assay was run. The repertoire was sequenced with immunoSEQ multiplex PCR; TCRdb's copy has only in-frame clones and lacks some. The sample gives 25,000 to 30,000 clones, 84% of which show up once; under 8% is in the top ten. Germline V CDR1 and CDR2: MNHNS, SASEGT. V dropped 6 bases and J dropped 0 bases, with 5 bases sitting between them. The length of the CDR3 is 12 residues. The sequences come from unsorted PBMCs, collected 0.4 years after starting antiretroviral therapy. The source of this sequence is a man in his late teens or twenties with HIV. This chain links TRBV6-1 with TRBJ1-1; no clear D gene. CDR3: CASRRLNTEAFF. The CDR3 DNA reads as TGTGCCAGCAGGCGACTGAACACTGAAGCTTTCTTT.